This T cell receptor (beta chain) was found in a study of T cell responses to AZD1222 COVID-19 vaccine. Findings and caveats of the study: Repertoires were obtained only post-peak T cell response. At study baseline, merely roughly 6 AZD1222 recipients were seropositive. Within unmutated variant regions lay the reported targets of nearly half of spike-specific TCRs. Donors in the cohort were predominantly white British and more often female, and clonal diversity was possibly underestimated.

Of note for this clone: As yet, its antigen is unknown.

The repertoire was sequenced with immunoSEQ multiplex PCR; TCRdb's copy has only in-frame clones and lacks some. Found here are about 150,000 clones, 80% to 90% of them singletons; the top ten hold about 9%. The CDR3 loop spans 15 amino acids. V was clipped by 0 bases and J by 6 bases; unmatched bases: 5. Germline loops: CDR1 MNHEY, CDR2 SMNVEV (reference sequence). This sequence was found in an adult who received the AZD1222 COVID-19 vaccine. V is TRBV27 and J is TRBJ1-2, with 9 bases matching TRBD1. Sample: peripheral blood, taken 28 days after the second AZD1222 dose. This CDR3 is CASSLSGQGVHGYTF. The CDR3 DNA is TGTGCCAGCAGTTTATCGGGACAGGGAGTCCATGGCTACACCTTC.